The 28 T cell receptor beta chains below were found in one sample sequenced in a study of blood T cell repertoires in COVID-19. Sequencing used immunoSEQ multiplex PCR; TCRdb keeps in-frame clones, though not all of them. The table lists more than 300,000 clones, around 92% of them singletons. The material sequenced was peripheral blood. The source of these receptors is a woman aged 25-40 years with COVID-19, enrolled during active disease.

V usage is TRBV24-1 and J usage is TRBJ2-7; TRBD1 matches at 7 bases. Trimming took 4 bases from V and 0 from J; bases not matched to a gene: 8. CDR3 length: 16 residues. Germline V CDR1 and CDR2: KGHDR, SFDVKD. The CDR3 region has the DNA TGTGCCACCAGTGACGCTACTAGGACAGGCTCCTACGAGCAGTACTTC. It specifies CATSDATRTGSYEQYF.

The chain has TRBV28 and TRBJ2-4, with 8 bases matching TRBD2. V was pared by 7 bases and J by 7 bases, with 12 bases of the junction left unmatched. Germline CDR1 is MDHEN and CDR2 is SYDVKM. The CDR3 has 15 residues. CDR3 sequence (DNA): TGTGCCAGCAACCTCCGGGGGGGGCAGGGGAACATTCAGTACTTC. Translating gives CASNLRGGQGNIQYF.

The CDR3 coding sequence is TGTGCCAGCAGTGGGGGACAGGGACCTTATAGCAATCAGCCCCAGCATTTT. Its translation: CASSGGQGPYSNQPQHF. The chain has TRBV2 and TRBJ1-5, with 9 bases matching TRBD1. The CDR3 has 17 residues. Trimming at V came to 4 bases and at J to 0 bases, leaving 7 bases not matched to a gene. CDR1 and CDR2 from the germline V gene are SNHLY and FYNNEI.

A single count supports this clone. The chain uses TRBV23-1 and TRBJ2-7, with TRBD1 matching over 11 bases. TRBV23-1 is marked as an open reading frame, function uncertain. Trimming took 0 bases from V and 5 from J; bases not matched to a gene: 6. The CDR3 runs 16 residues. The CDR3 loop is CASSQSYGTGGHEQYV. Here the CDR3 DNA reads TGCGCCAGCAGTCAATCTTACGGGACAGGGGGGCACGAGCAGTACGTC.

The chain combines TRBV5-1 with TRBJ1-6; TRBD1 matches at 9 bases. V lost 5 bases to trimming and J lost 10 bases; unmatched junction nucleotides: 16. There are 17 residues in the CDR3. Germline loops: CDR1 SGHRS, CDR2 YFSETQ. The DNA for the CDR3 is TGCGCCAGCAGATGGGGGACAGGGCTTCTGGAAGGATCACCCCTCCACTTT. Protein product: CASRWGTGLLEGSPLHF.

Here the CDR3 reads CASSVAGGRSGGAGREQFF. CDR3 in DNA: TGTGCCAGCAGCGTAGCCGGAGGGCGAAGCGGGGGGGCCGGTAGGGAGCAGTTCTTC. The chain carries TRBV9 and TRBJ2-1, with 10 bases lining up with TRBD2. Per germline, CDR1 SGDLS and CDR2 YYNGEE. V lost 0 bases, J lost 10 bases, and 19 bases stayed unmatched. The CDR3 consists of 19 residues.

The chain carries TRBV6-5 and TRBJ1-2; 9 bases are shared with TRBD1. J was trimmed by 2 bases and V by 7 bases; bases with no gene match: 8. This CDR3 contains 15 residues. Germline-derived CDR1 and CDR2 are MNHEY and SVGAGI. The CDR3 is CASIPGQGGNYGYTF. CDR3 in DNA: TGTGCCAGCATCCCGGGACAGGGAGGCAACTATGGCTACACCTTC.

This clone has a single count. The chain has TRBV18 and TRBJ1-1, with 7 bases that match TRBD1. Germline lookup yields CDR1 KGHSH and CDR2 LQKENI. V lost 3 bases and J lost 1; bases outside the gene matches: 8. The CDR3 sequence is 16 residues long. CDR3 nucleotides: TGTGCCAGCTCACCGTCAGGGGGGTTTGGGAACACTGAAGCTTTCTTT. Residues: CASSPSGGFGNTEAFF.

This clone was found once. Here the CDR3 DNA reads TGTGCCAGCAGACCCACAGGGGTCGGGGAGCTGTTTTTT. Translating it yields CASRPTGVGELFF. The chain joins TRBV6-5 to TRBJ2-2; 7 bases are a match to TRBD1. Germline V gene data show CDR1 as MNHEY and CDR2 as SVGAGI. The J segment lost 7 bases and the V segment lost 6 bases, leaving 5 bases of the junction unmatched. The CDR3 is made up of 13 amino acids.

V is TRBV5-8 and J is TRBJ2-4; maybe TRBD2 (6 bases). Germline-derived CDR1 and CDR2 are SGHTS and YDEGEE. The V and J ends lost 6 bases and 0 bases respectively, with 10 bases between them. The CDR3 covers 14 residues. The CDR3 spells CASIWGVAKNIQYF. CDR3 nucleotide sequence: TGTGCCAGCATTTGGGGGGTAGCCAAAAACATTCAGTACTTC.

This clone came up once. The chain is built from TRBV7-2 and TRBJ2-5; 10 nucleotides agree with TRBD2. The CDR3 runs 15 residues. Trimming took 3 bases from V and 2 from J; bases not matched to a gene: 3. Germline assignment: CDR1 SGHTA and CDR2 FQGNSA. CDR3 nucleotides: TGTGCCAGCAGCTTTAGCGGGGGGCAGCAAGAGACCCAGTACTTC. The encoded protein is CASSFSGGQQETQYF. Filled out from reference TRBV7-2 and TRBJ2-5, the complete variable domain reads GAGVSQSPSNKVTEKGKDVELRCDPISGHTALYWYRQSLGQGLEFLIYFQGNSAPDKSGLPSDRFSAERTGGSVSTLTIQRTQQEDSAVYLCASSFSGGQQETQYFGPGTRLLVL.

The CDR3 DNA follows: TGTGCCAGCAGCCCTCTAAGCGGGGGTTTCCTCACAGATACGCAGTATTTT. It codes for CASSPLSGGFLTDTQYF. The chain combines TRBV5-6 with TRBJ2-3, with 8 nucleotides matching TRBD2. The germline CDR1 and CDR2 sequences are SGHDT and YYEEEE. Trimming took 4 bases from V and 2 from J; bases not matched to a gene: 12. The CDR3 loop spans 17 amino acids.

This chain uses TRBV25-1 with TRBJ2-7; 8 bases fit TRBD2. Trimming removed 5 bases from V and 5 bases from J; junction bases left unmatched: 11. Germline-derived CDR1 and CDR2 are MGHDK and SYGVNS. The CDR3 runs 15 residues. The CDR3 nucleotides are TGTGCCAGCAGTCAGGCCGGGGGGGCGATTGACGAGCAGTACTTC. This codes for CASSQAGGAIDEQYF.

Comment on this clone: At one boundary the junction diverges from the germline segment, which might be a read error. The gene calls are TRBV7-9 and TRBJ2-1; D gene unclear. CDR1 and CDR2 from the germline V gene are SEHNR and FQNEAQ (reference sequence). This CDR3 comprises 16 residues. In nucleotides, the CDR3 is TGTGCCAGCAGCTTATGGATGGGCAACTCCCACAATGAGCAGTTCTTC. Protein sequence: CASSLWMGNSHNEQFF. The full variable domain, rest sourced from reference TRBV7-9 and TRBJ2-1, is DTGVSQNPRHKITKRGQNVTFRCDPISEHNRLYWYRQTLGQGPEFLTYFQNEAQLEKSRLLSDRFSAERPKGSFSTLEIQRTEQGDSAMYLCASSLWMGNSHNEQFFGPGTRLTVL.

The V call is TRBV5-4, the J call TRBJ1-5; 10 bases align to TRBD1. Germline values: CDR1 SGHNT, CDR2 YYREEE (reference sequence). V was pared by 2 bases and J by 0 bases, with 2 bases of the junction left unmatched. The CDR3 covers 16 residues. Here the CDR3 DNA reads TGTGCCAGCAGCTTTGGGACAGGGGATAGCAATCAGCCCCAGCATTTT. As protein: CASSFGTGDSNQPQHF. Full variable domain (missing parts from reference TRBV5-4 and TRBJ1-5): ETGVTQSPTHLIKTRGQQVTLRCSSQSGHNTVSWYQQALGQGPQFIFQYYREEENGRGNFPPRFSGLQFPNYSSELNVNALELDDSALYLCASSFGTGDSNQPQHFGDGTRLSIL.

V usage is TRBV19 and J usage is TRBJ1-4; D is unresolved. CDR1 is LNHDA and CDR2 is SQIVND in the germline V gene (reference sequence). The CDR3 runs 16 residues. The V gene lost 5 bases and the J gene lost 8 bases, with 21 bases spanning the gap. CDR3 nucleotide sequence: TGTGCCAGTAGTCCCCAACGTGGAGGAATTAGAGAAAAACTGTTTTTT. Protein product: CASSPQRGGIREKLFF.

The V gene is TRBV19, the J gene TRBJ2-1; D is unresolved. V was clipped by 0 bases and J by 9 bases, with 18 bases between them. This CDR3 contains 16 residues. Germline V gives CDR1 LNHDA, CDR2 SQIVND (reference sequence). The DNA for the CDR3 is TGTGCCAGTAGTATAGAGAGTCGACTCCCCGGTGGTGAGCAGTTCTTC. This codes for CASSIESRLPGGEQFF.

Points on this clone: Other nucleotide sequences in the sample specify the same CDR3. The V call is TRBV20-1, the J call TRBJ1-1, with D unresolved. Looked up from germline, CDR1 is DFQATT and CDR2 is SNEGSKA (reference sequence). This CDR3 is 11 amino acids long. V shed 6 bases and J shed 1 base, with 6 bases lying between them. CDR3 DNA: TGCAGTGCGAGACAGAACACTGAAGCTTTCTTT. Translation gives CSARQNTEAFF.

V is TRBV5-4 and J is TRBJ1-2; 9 nucleotides match TRBD1. The CDR3 covers 15 residues. Germline-derived CDR1 and CDR2 are SGHNT and YYREEE (reference sequence). With 4 bases clipped from V and 2 bases from J, the junction kept 6 bases outside the gene matches. This CDR3 reads CASSLTGTGNYGYTF. CDR3 nucleotide sequence: TGTGCCAGCAGCCTTACCGGGACAGGGAACTATGGCTACACCTTC. Complete variable domain (other parts from reference TRBV5-4 and TRBJ1-2): ETGVTQSPTHLIKTRGQQVTLRCSSQSGHNTVSWYQQALGQGPQFIFQYYREEENGRGNFPPRFSGLQFPNYSSELNVNALELDDSALYLCASSLTGTGNYGYTFGSGTRLTVV.

V and J are TRBV12-5 and TRBJ1-2; 8 bases line up with TRBD1. The CDR3 spans 15 residues. Looked up from germline, CDR1 is LGHNT and CDR2 is FRNRAP. Trimming removed 1 base from V and 7 bases from J; junction bases left unmatched: 8. The CDR3 loop reads CASGLGGQALGGYTF. In nucleotides, the CDR3 is TGTGCTAGTGGTTTGGGGGGACAGGCATTAGGTGGCTACACCTTC.

The chain carries TRBV10-2 and TRBJ2-1; TRBD2 is a possible D gene (5 bases). The CDR3 has 12 amino acids. V lost 7 bases to trimming and J lost 7 bases, with 11 bases between them. The germline CDR1 and CDR2 sequences are WSHSY and SAAADI. CDR3: CASTEGGNEQFF. CDR3 DNA sequence: TGCGCCAGCACCGAGGGCGGAAATGAGCAGTTCTTC.

The V gene is TRBV27, the J gene TRBJ1-5; maybe TRBD1 (5 bases). The V gene lost 3 bases and the J gene lost 6 bases, with 9 bases spanning the gap. Germline CDR1 and CDR2: MNHEY and SMNVEV (reference sequence). The CDR3 is 13 amino acids. CDR3 sequence (DNA): TGTGCCAGCAGTTTTTTCGGGGGTCAGCCCCAGCATTTT. Amino acids: CASSFFGGQPQHF.

This chain joins TRBV5-1 and TRBJ1-2; 8 positions match TRBD1. CDR3 size: 16 residues. The V and J ends lost 5 bases and 3 bases, in that order; junction bases with no gene match: 12. Germline assignment: CDR1 SGHRS and CDR2 YFSETQ. This chain's CDR3 is CASSQPQDRVDYGYTF. The DNA for the CDR3 is TGCGCCAGCAGTCAACCACAGGACAGGGTGGACTATGGCTACACCTTC.

CDR3 sequence: CASSLSTKGNEAFF. CDR3 DNA: TGTGCCAGCAGTTTATCTACGAAGGGGAATGAAGCTTTCTTT. The genes are TRBV27 and TRBJ1-1; a weak D match, TRBD1 (5 bases). The V end was cut by 0 bases, the J end by 7 bases, with 12 bases between. The CDR3 is 14 amino acids. Per the germline V gene, CDR1 is MNHEY and CDR2 is SMNVEV (reference sequence).

This clone was observed once. The rearrangement links TRBV11-3 to TRBJ2-7; D may be TRBD1 (5 bases). Germline values: CDR1 SGHNT, CDR2 YENEEA. The ends were cut back, 2 bases at V and 5 bases at J, with 13 bases in the middle. CDR3 length: 14 residues. The CDR3 sequence is CASSLRRIGDEQYF. The CDR3, as DNA: TGTGCCAGCAGCTTAAGGCGGATAGGGGACGAGCAGTACTTC.

The sample holds one count of this clone. This chain joins TRBV11-3 and TRBJ2-5; D uncertain. V was clipped by 1 base and J by 7 bases, with 10 bases between them. The CDR3 contains 13 residues. From germline, CDR1 is SGHNT and CDR2 YENEEA. CDR3 loop: CASSLGPFSTQYF. The DNA for the CDR3 is TGTGCCAGCAGCTTAGGGCCCTTTTCGACCCAGTACTTC.

The chain is built from TRBV15 and TRBJ1-6; D is unclear. The CDR3 extends over 12 amino acids. The germline V gene encodes CDR1 LNHNV and CDR2 YYDKDF (reference sequence). The V gene lost 0 bases and the J gene lost 9 bases, with 3 bases spanning the gap. The CDR3 nucleotides read TGTGCCACCAGCAGAGATAGTTCACCCCTCCACTTT. This gives the protein CATSRDSSPLHF. The full variable domain, completed using reference TRBV15 and TRBJ1-6, is DAMVIQNPRYQVTQFGKPVTLSCSQTLNHNVMYWYQQKSSQAPKLLFHYYDKDFNNEADTPDNFQSRRPNTSFCFLDIRSPGLGDTAMYLCATSRDSSPLHFGNGTRLTVT.

The rearrangement uses TRBV5-5 and TRBJ1-4; D is possibly TRBD1 (5 bases). V lost 0 bases to trimming and J lost 3 bases, with 9 bases between them. The CDR3 runs 15 residues. Per germline, CDR1 SGHKS and CDR2 YYEKEE (reference sequence). The CDR3 loop is CASSLGQGPNEKLFF. The CDR3 DNA follows: TGTGCCAGCAGCTTGGGGCAGGGCCCTAATGAAAAACTGTTTTTT.